Detailed here is one TCR beta chain. Its antigen is not identified. Sequencing used immunoSEQ multiplex PCR; TCRdb keeps in-frame clones, though not all of them. Here the sample spans roughly 120,000 clones, roughly 90% being singletons. The sample comes from a study of T cell responses to AZD1222 COVID-19 vaccine. Study-wide background: Second-dose timings of about 4 or about 12 weeks were pooled.

Study outcomes and limitations: Repertoires were sampled only after the peak T cell response. Reportedly, nearly half of unique spike TCRs recognized epitopes outside B.1.351/B.1.1.7 mutations.

The sequenced sample was peripheral blood, obtained on day 0 of AZD1222 vaccination. The source of this sequence is an adult in good health.

The CDR3 DNA sequence: TGTGCCAGCAAAAACCGGGACACCAATGAAAAACTGTTTTTT. Protein: CASKNRDTNEKLFF. V gene TRBV6-5 combines with J gene TRBJ1-4; maybe TRBD1 (6 bases). The germline CDR1 and CDR2 sequences are MNHEY and SVGAGI. The CDR3 has 14 amino acids. Trimming took 7 bases from V and 5 from J, leaving 14 bases between them.